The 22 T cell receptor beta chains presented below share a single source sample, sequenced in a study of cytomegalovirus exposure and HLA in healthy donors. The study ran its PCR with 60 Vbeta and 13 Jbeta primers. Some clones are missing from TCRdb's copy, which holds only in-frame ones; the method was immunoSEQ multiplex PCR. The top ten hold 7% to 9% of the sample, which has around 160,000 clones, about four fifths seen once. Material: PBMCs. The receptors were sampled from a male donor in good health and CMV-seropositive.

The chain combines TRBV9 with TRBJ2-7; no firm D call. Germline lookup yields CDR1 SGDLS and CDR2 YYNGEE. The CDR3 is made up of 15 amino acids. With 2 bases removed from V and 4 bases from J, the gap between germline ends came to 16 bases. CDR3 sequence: CASSVNVAAGYEQYF. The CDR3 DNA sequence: TGTGCCAGCAGCGTTAACGTGGCAGCAGGTTACGAGCAGTACTTC. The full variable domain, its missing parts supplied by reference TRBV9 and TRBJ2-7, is DSGVTQTPKHLITATGQRVTLRCSPRSGDLSVYWYQQSLDQGLQFLIQYYNGEERAKGNILERFSAQQFPDLHSELNLSSLELGDSALYFCASSVNVAAGYEQYFGPGTRLTVT.

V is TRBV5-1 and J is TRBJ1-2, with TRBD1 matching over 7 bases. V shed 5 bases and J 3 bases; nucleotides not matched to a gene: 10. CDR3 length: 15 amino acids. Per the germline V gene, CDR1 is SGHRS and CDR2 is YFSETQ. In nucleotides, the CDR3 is TGCGCCAGCAGTAGGGACAGCAGTCAGTACTATGGCTACACCTTC. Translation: CASSRDSSQYYGYTF.

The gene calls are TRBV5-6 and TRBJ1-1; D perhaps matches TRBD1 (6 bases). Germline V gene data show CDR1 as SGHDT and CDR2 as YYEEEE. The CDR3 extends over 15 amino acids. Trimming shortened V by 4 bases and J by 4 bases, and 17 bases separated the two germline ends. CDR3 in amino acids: CASSGLGGGGTEAFF. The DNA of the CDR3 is TGTGCCAGCAGCGGGTTAGGGGGAGGGGGCACTGAAGCTTTCTTT. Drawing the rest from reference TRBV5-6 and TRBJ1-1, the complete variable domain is DAGVTQSPTHLIKTRGQQVTLRCSPKSGHDTVSWYQQALGQGPQFIFQYYEEEERQRGNFPDRFSGHQFPNYSSELNVNALLLGDSALYLCASSGLGGGGTEAFFGQGTRLTVV.

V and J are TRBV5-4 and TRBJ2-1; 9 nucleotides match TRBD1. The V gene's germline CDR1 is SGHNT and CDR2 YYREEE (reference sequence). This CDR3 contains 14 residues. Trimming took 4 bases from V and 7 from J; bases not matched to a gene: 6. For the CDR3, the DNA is TGTGCCAGCAGCCGTACCGGGACAGGGAATGAGCAGTTCTTC. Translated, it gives CASSRTGTGNEQFF.

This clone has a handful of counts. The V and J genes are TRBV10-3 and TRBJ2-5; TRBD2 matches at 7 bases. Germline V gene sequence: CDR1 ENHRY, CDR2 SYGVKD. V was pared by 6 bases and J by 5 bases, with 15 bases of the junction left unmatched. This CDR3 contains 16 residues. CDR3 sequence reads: CAISERGLEEGETQYF. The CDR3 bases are TGTGCCATCAGCGAACGAGGACTAGAAGAGGGGGAGACCCAGTACTTC.

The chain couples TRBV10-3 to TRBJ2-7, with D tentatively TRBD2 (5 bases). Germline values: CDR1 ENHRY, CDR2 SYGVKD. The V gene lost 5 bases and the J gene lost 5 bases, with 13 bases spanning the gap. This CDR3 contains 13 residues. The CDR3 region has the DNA TGTGCCATCAGTTTGGGAGCGGTCGACGAGCAGTACTTC. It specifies CAISLGAVDEQYF.

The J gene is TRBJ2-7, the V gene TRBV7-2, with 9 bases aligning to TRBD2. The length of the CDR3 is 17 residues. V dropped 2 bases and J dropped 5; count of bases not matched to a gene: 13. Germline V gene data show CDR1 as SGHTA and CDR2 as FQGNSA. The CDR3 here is CASSLPTFSGRRNEQYF. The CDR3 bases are TGTGCCAGCAGCTTACCGACCTTTAGCGGGAGAAGGAACGAGCAGTACTTC.

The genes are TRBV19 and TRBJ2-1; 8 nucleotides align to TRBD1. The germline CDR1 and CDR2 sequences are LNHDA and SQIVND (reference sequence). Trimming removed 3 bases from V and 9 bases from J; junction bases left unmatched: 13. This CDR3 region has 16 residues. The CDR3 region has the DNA TGTGCCAGTAGTATTGGTGGACAGGGCGTTTTCAGTGAGCAGTTCTTC. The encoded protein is CASSIGGQGVFSEQFF.

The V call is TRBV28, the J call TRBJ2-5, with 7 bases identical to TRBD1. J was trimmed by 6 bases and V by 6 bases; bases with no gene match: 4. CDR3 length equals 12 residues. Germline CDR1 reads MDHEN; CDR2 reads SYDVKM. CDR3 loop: CASSQGEQTQYF. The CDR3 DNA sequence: TGTGCCAGCAGCCAGGGGGAACAGACCCAGTACTTC.

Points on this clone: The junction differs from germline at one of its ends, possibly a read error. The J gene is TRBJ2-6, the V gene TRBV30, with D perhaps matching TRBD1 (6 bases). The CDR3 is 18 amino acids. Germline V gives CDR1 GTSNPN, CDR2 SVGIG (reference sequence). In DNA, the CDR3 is TGTGCCTGGAATTTCGGGCAGGGGTTTATCTCTGGGGCCAACGGCCTGACTTTC. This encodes CAWNFGQGFISGANGLTF.

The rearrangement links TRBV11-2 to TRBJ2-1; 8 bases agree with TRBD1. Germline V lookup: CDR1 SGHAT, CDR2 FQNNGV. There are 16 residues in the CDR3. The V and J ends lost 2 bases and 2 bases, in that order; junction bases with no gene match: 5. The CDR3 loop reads CASSLISGGPYNEQFF. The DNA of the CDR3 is TGTGCCAGCAGCTTAATATCAGGGGGCCCCTACAATGAGCAGTTCTTC. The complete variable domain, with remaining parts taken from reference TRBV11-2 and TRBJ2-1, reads EAGVAQSPRYKIIEKRQSVAFWCNPISGHATLYWYQQILGQGPKLLIQFQNNGVVDDSQLPKDRFSAERLKGVDSTLKIQPAKLEDSAVYLCASSLISGGPYNEQFFGPGTRLTVL.

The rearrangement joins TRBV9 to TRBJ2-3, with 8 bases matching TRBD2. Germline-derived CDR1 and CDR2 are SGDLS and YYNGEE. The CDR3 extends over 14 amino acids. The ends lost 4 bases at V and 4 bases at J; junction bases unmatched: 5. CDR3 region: CASSPGLVPDTQYF. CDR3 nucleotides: TGTGCCAGCAGCCCGGGACTAGTTCCAGATACGCAGTATTTT.

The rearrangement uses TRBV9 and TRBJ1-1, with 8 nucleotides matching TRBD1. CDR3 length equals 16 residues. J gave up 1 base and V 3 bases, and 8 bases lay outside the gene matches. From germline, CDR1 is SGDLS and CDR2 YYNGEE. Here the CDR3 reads CASSAKDGTGNTEAFF. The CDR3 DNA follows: TGTGCCAGCAGCGCTAAGGATGGGACAGGGAACACTGAAGCTTTCTTT. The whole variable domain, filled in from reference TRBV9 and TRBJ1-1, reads DSGVTQTPKHLITATGQRVTLRCSPRSGDLSVYWYQQSLDQGLQFLIQYYNGEERAKGNILERFSAQQFPDLHSELNLSSLELGDSALYFCASSAKDGTGNTEAFFGQGTRLTVV.

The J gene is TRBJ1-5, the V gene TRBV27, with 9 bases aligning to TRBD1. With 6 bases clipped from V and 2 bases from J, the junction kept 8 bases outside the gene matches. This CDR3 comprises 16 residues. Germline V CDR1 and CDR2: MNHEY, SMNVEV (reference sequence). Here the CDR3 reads CASSLRRTGGNQPQHF. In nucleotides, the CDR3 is TGTGCCAGCAGCTTGAGAAGGACAGGGGGCAATCAGCCCCAGCATTTT.

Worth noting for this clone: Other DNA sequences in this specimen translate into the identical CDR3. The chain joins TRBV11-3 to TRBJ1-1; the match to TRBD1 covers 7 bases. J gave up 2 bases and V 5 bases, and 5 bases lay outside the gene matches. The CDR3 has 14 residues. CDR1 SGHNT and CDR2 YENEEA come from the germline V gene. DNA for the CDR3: TGTGCCAGCAGCCCCGGGACAGCTAACACTGAAGCTTTCTTT. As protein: CASSPGTANTEAFF. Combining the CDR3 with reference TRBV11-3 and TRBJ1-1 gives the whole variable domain EAGVVQSPRYKIIEKKQPVAFWCNPISGHNTLYWYLQNLGQGPELLIRYENEEAVDDSQLPKDRFSAERLKGVDSTLKIQPAELGDSAVYLCASSPGTANTEAFFGQGTRLTVV.

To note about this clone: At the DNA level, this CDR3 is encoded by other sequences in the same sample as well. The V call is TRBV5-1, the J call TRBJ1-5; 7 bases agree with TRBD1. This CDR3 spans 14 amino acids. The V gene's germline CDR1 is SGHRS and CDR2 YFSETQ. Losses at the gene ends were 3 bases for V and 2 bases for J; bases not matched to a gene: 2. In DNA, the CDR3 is TGCGCCAGCAGCTCCGGACAGGGCAATCAGCCCCAGCATTTT. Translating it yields CASSSGQGNQPQHF.

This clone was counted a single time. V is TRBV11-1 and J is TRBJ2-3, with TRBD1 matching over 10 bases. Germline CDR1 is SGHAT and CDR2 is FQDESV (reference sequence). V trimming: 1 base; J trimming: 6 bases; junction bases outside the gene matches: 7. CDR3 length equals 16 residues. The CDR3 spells CASSLVNRDRGDTQYF. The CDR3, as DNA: TGTGCCAGCAGCTTAGTCAACCGGGACAGGGGTGATACGCAGTATTTT.

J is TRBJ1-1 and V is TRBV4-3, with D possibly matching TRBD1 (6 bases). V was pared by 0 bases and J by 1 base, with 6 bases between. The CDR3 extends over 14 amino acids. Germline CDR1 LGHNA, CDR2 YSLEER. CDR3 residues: CASSQEGQNTEAFF. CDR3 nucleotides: TGCGCCAGCAGCCAAGAGGGACAGAACACTGAAGCTTTCTTT.

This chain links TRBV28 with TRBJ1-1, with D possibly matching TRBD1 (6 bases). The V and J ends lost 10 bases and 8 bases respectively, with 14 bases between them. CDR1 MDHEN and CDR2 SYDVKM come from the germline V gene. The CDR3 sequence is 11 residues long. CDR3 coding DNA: TGTGCCACTCGTCAGGGGCCGGAAGCTTTCTTT. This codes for CATRQGPEAFF.

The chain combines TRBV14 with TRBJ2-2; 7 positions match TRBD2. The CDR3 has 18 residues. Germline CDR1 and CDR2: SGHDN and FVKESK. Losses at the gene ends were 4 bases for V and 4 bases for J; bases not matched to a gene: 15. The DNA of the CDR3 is TGTGCCAGCAGCCCGCACCTAGCGGCGGGGTCGGTCACCGGGGAGCTGTTTTTT. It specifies CASSPHLAAGSVTGELFF.

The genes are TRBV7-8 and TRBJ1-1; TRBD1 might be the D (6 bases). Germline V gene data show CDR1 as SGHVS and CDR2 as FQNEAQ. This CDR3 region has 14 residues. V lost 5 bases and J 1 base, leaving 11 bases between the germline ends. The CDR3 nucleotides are TGTGCCAGCAGCCCCGGGACAAAGAACACTGAAGCTTTCTTT. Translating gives CASSPGTKNTEAFF.

CDR3 DNA sequence: TGCAGTGCCCCACAGGGGTATGGCTACACCTTC. The encoded protein is CSAPQGYGYTF. The chain recombines TRBV20-1 with TRBJ1-2; 7 nucleotides agree with TRBD1. J lost 5 bases, V lost 6 bases, and 3 bases had no gene match. The germline CDR1 and CDR2 sequences are DFQATT and SNEGSKA (reference sequence). This CDR3 contains 11 residues.